The 29 T cell receptor beta chains in this list originate from one sample, sequenced in a study of shared clonotypes between healthy human individuals. Some clones are missing from TCRdb's copy, which holds only in-frame ones; the method was immunoSEQ multiplex PCR. The data show about 2.4 million clones, with roughly 93% seen just once and 0.36% held by the top ten. Sequencing was done on a sample of naive CD4+ T cells from PBMCs. Subset indicated: CD45RA+ positively selected. The receptors shown here come from a man between 18 and 29 years old in good health. Some clones in this sample may be carry-over from other donors' samples.

This clone was observed once. The chain recombines TRBV5-1 with TRBJ1-1, with a possible D match to TRBD1 (5 bases). Germline V gene data show CDR1 as SGHRS and CDR2 as YFSETQ. The CDR3 extends over 14 amino acids. The germline V and J ends were trimmed by 0 bases and 1 base, with 7 bases remaining between them. CDR3: CASSLGGWNTEAFF. CDR3 in DNA: TGCGCCAGCAGCTTGGGGGGCTGGAACACTGAAGCTTTCTTT.

The chain couples TRBV28 to TRBJ2-7; D ambiguous. Germline assignment: CDR1 MDHEN and CDR2 SYDVKM. Trimming shortened V by 3 bases and J by 9 bases, and 12 bases separated the two germline ends. The CDR3 is made up of 12 amino acids. CDR3 in amino acids: CASSFSSVAQYF. DNA for the CDR3: TGTGCCAGCAGTTTTTCATCTGTTGCGCAGTACTTC.

The gene calls are TRBV6-6 and TRBJ2-7, with TRBD2 matching over 15 bases. CDR1 MNHNY and CDR2 SVGAGI come from the germline V gene (reference sequence). The CDR3 consists of 16 residues. After removal of 1 base from V and 6 bases from J, the junction contained 4 bases not matched to a gene. In DNA, the CDR3 is TGTGCCAGCAGTTACTGGACTAGCGGGAGGGCCAGCGAGCAGTACTTC. Its protein is CASSYWTSGRASEQYF.

Notes on this clone: Other DNA sequences in the same sample also yield this CDR3. This sequence joins TRBV9 and TRBJ1-2; 9 bases map to TRBD1. The CDR3 sequence is 14 residues long. The V gene's germline CDR1 is SGDLS and CDR2 YYNGEE. The ends lost 2 bases at V and 4 bases at J; junction bases unmatched: 3. CDR3 in amino acids: CASSVGQGGYGYTF. CDR3 nucleotides: TGTGCCAGCAGCGTGGGACAGGGTGGCTATGGCTACACCTTC.

The rearrangement links TRBV28 to TRBJ2-7; D unresolved. CDR1 is MDHEN and CDR2 is SYDVKM in the germline V gene. Trimming took 5 bases from V and 6 from J, leaving 11 bases between them. This CDR3 has 12 residues. The CDR3 sequence: CASSPRPLEQYF. CDR3 coding DNA: TGTGCCAGCAGTCCTCGCCCCCTCGAGCAGTACTTC.

The rearrangement links TRBV27 to TRBJ1-4; D is perhaps TRBD1 (5 bases). V was trimmed by 5 bases and J by 9 bases, leaving 22 bases between them. Germline values: CDR1 MNHEY, CDR2 SMNVEV (reference sequence). The CDR3 is made up of 16 amino acids. The CDR3 DNA follows: TGTGCCAGCAGTGGCGGACTGGGGGTCCTACGTAAAAAACTGTTTTTT. Its protein product is CASSGGLGVLRKKLFF.

Concerning this clone: Other DNA sequences in this specimen translate into the identical CDR3. This chain links TRBV18 with TRBJ1-3, with D tentatively TRBD1 (5 bases). The CDR3 is 14 residues long. Trimming shortened V by 3 bases and J by 3 bases, and 9 bases separated the two germline ends. From germline, CDR1 is KGHSH and CDR2 LQKENI. The CDR3 is CASSPDRFGNTIYF. The CDR3 DNA sequence: TGTGCCAGCTCACCCGACAGATTTGGAAACACCATATATTTT.

The chain couples TRBV4-3 to TRBJ2-1; 10 bases match TRBD2. Trimming removed 2 bases from V and 4 bases from J; junction bases left unmatched: 2. This CDR3 is built from 15 residues. CDR1 is LGHNA, CDR2 YSLEER, per germline. The chain's CDR3 is CASSQSGREYNEQFF. Here the CDR3 DNA reads TGCGCCAGCAGCCAAAGCGGGAGGGAGTACAATGAGCAGTTCTTC.

This chain joins TRBV5-1 and TRBJ1-2, with 7 nucleotides matching TRBD1. Germline CDR1 SGHRS, CDR2 YFSETQ. V dropped 4 bases and J dropped 4; count of bases not matched to a gene: 10. The CDR3 contains 15 residues. The CDR3 coding sequence is TGCGCCAGCAGCAAAGGGGGCGATTTCTTCTATGGCTACACCTTC. Residues: CASSKGGDFFYGYTF.

Details on this clone: In the same sample, other DNA sequences code for this CDR3. V is TRBV27 and J is TRBJ1-2; unclear D gene. The CDR3 spans 13 residues. CDR1 is MNHEY, CDR2 SMNVEV, per germline (reference sequence). Trimming took off 3 bases at V and 4 bases at J, with 9 bases between the two ends. CDR3 sequence (DNA): TGTGCCAGCAGTTTCAGAGGCTCCTATGGCTACACCTTC. This sequence encodes CASSFRGSYGYTF.

The chain uses TRBV6-5 and TRBJ2-7; TRBD2 aligns across 8 bases. This CDR3 is 15 amino acids long. Germline CDR1 MNHEY, CDR2 SVGAGI. V lost 6 bases and J lost 3; bases outside the gene matches: 10. CDR3 region: CASRTTSGDFYEQYF. As DNA, the CDR3 is TGTGCCAGCAGAACTACTAGCGGAGATTTCTACGAGCAGTACTTC.

The V and J genes are TRBV19 and TRBJ2-5; 12 bases line up with TRBD2. The CDR3 runs to 16 residues. Losses at the gene ends were 6 bases for V and 1 base for J; bases not matched to a gene: 6. Germline V gives CDR1 LNHDA, CDR2 SQIVND (reference sequence). CDR3 in amino acids: CASRRTSGIFQETQYF. The CDR3, as DNA: TGTGCCAGTAGGAGGACTAGCGGGATATTCCAAGAGACCCAGTACTTC. Based on the CDR3 plus reference TRBV19 and TRBJ2-5, the full variable domain is DGGITQSPKYLFRKEGQNVTLSCEQNLNHDAMYWYRQDPGQGLRLIYYSQIVNDFQKGDIAEGYSVSREKKESFPLTVTSAQKNPTAFYLCASRRTSGIFQETQYFGPGTRLLVL.

The chain joins TRBV7-9 to TRBJ1-4; the match to TRBD1 covers 7 bases. Unmatched junction bases numbered 10, after V lost 5 bases and J lost 4 bases. The V gene's germline CDR1 is SEHNR and CDR2 FQNEAQ (reference sequence). The CDR3 contains 16 residues. DNA of the CDR3: TGTGCCAGCAGCCTCGACCGGGACAGATATAATGAAAAACTGTTTTTT. Translated: CASSLDRDRYNEKLFF.

The chain uses TRBV28 and TRBJ1-5, with a tentative D call TRBD1 (6 bases). Looked up from germline, CDR1 is MDHEN and CDR2 is SYDVKM. The CDR3 has 16 amino acids. Trimming pared 6 bases from V and 5 bases from J, leaving 20 bases between. The CDR3 nucleotides are TGTGCCAGCAGAACTGGGGGGACACCGGGGGATCAGCCCCAGCATTTT. Protein product: CASRTGGTPGDQPQHF.

The chain combines TRBV4-1 with TRBJ2-6; D remains unclear. Germline-derived CDR1 and CDR2 are MGHRA and YSYEKL. Trimming took off 0 bases at V and 0 bases at J, with 9 bases between the two ends. The CDR3 length is 17 residues. DNA of the CDR3: TGCGCCAGCAGCCAAGACAGTACCCGCTCTGGGGCCAACGTCCTGACTTTC. Its translation: CASSQDSTRSGANVLTF.

The V gene is TRBV5-4, the J gene TRBJ1-1, with a tentative D call TRBD1 (5 bases). This CDR3 has 14 amino acids. The V gene's germline CDR1 is SGHNT and CDR2 YYREEE (reference sequence). Trimming removed 4 bases at V and 4 bases at J, with 14 bases between. CDR3: CASSARGVGTEAFF. CDR3 coding DNA: TGTGCCAGCAGCGCCCGGGGGGTAGGCACTGAAGCTTTCTTT.

The chain carries TRBV18 and TRBJ2-2; TRBD2 aligns across 7 bases. The V and J ends lost 2 bases and 8 bases, in that order; junction bases with no gene match: 11. CDR3 size: 16 residues. CDR1 and CDR2 from the germline V gene are KGHSH and LQKENI. CDR3 in DNA: TGTGCCAGCTCACCATTGCTAGCGGAGCCCCTGGGGGAGCTGTTTTTT. Its protein product is CASSPLLAEPLGELFF.

The rearrangement links TRBV28 to TRBJ1-1; TRBD1 matches 9 bases. Germline trimming cut 7 bases from V and 4 bases from J; bases unmatched to any gene: 10. Per germline, CDR1 MDHEN and CDR2 SYDVKM. This CDR3 comprises 15 residues. CDR3 protein: CASTHPGQGSTEAFF. CDR3 DNA: TGTGCCAGCACCCACCCAGGACAGGGGAGCACTGAAGCTTTCTTT.

The chain recombines TRBV11-3 with TRBJ1-2; the D gene is possibly TRBD1 (6 bases). Trimming removed 5 bases from V and 7 bases from J, with 14 bases in between. This CDR3 region has 13 residues. Germline V gene data show CDR1 as SGHNT and CDR2 as YENEEA. CDR3 nucleotides: TGTGCCAGCAGCACCGCGGGGGGCGGTGGCTACACCTTC. Amino acids: CASSTAGGGGYTF.

Worth noting for this clone: Mismatch with germline at one junction end may stem from a read error. The V and J genes are TRBV25-1 and TRBJ2-5; a weak D match, TRBD1 (5 bases). The end of the DNA is better explained by TRBJ2-7, so the J call may be wrong. The germline V gene has CDR1 MGHDK and CDR2 SYGVNS. CDR3 length: 11 residues. The CDR3 region is CAVAGNYEQYF. The CDR3 DNA sequence: TGCGCTGTTGCAGGGAACTACGAGCAGTACTTC.

This clone was counted only a few times. The V gene is TRBV6-6, the J gene TRBJ2-7; 7 nucleotides agree with TRBD1. The V gene end was trimmed by 2 bases and the J gene end by 3 bases; junction bases not matched to a gene: 1. In germline, CDR1 is MNHNY, CDR2 SVGAGI (reference sequence). The CDR3 length is 13 residues. The CDR3 DNA follows: TGTGCCAGCAGTTACGGGGACAGCTACGAGCAGTACTTC. This sequence encodes CASSYGDSYEQYF.

Points on this clone: The same CDR3 also results from other DNA sequences found in this sample. V is TRBV5-1 and J is TRBJ2-5; D gene unclear. This CDR3 is 14 amino acids long. The ends were cut back, 0 bases at V and 2 bases at J, with 8 bases in the middle. CDR1 is SGHRS, CDR2 YFSETQ, per germline. The CDR3 DNA reads as TGCGCCAGCAGCTTGGGACCGACACAAGAGACCCAGTACTTC. Protein: CASSLGPTQETQYF.

V usage is TRBV5-6 and J usage is TRBJ2-5; 9 bases are shared with TRBD2. J was trimmed by 4 bases and V by 4 bases; bases with no gene match: 14. This CDR3 is 17 amino acids long. Germline V CDR1 and CDR2: SGHDT, YYEEEE. CDR3: CASSLAGGGAGLETQYF. CDR3 sequence (DNA): TGTGCCAGCAGCCTGGCGGGGGGGGGCGCAGGTTTAGAGACCCAGTACTTC.

This CDR3 is CASLIDMPPGELFF. DNA for the CDR3: TGTGCCAGCTTAATCGACATGCCCCCCGGGGAGCTGTTTTTT. V and J are TRBV18 and TRBJ2-2; D is unresolved. This CDR3 is 14 amino acids long. V was pared by 7 bases and J by 6 bases, with 15 bases between. The V gene's germline CDR1 is KGHSH and CDR2 LQKENI.

This chain uses TRBV5-1 with TRBJ1-2; 9 bases are a match to TRBD1. The CDR3 spans 14 residues. V trimming: 4 bases; J trimming: 8 bases; junction bases outside the gene matches: 9. CDR1 and CDR2 (germline): SGHRS, YFSETQ. CDR3 DNA: TGCGCCAGCAGCACCCAGACAGGGGGTCAGGGCTACACCTTC. Protein product: CASSTQTGGQGYTF.

This chain uses TRBV5-1 with TRBJ2-3; 14 nucleotides agree with TRBD2. Germline assignment: CDR1 SGHRS and CDR2 YFSETQ. V was pared by 4 bases and J by 6 bases, with 7 bases of the junction left unmatched. The CDR3 runs 16 residues. CDR3 loop: CASSPGTSGSIDTQYF. CDR3 in DNA: TGCGCCAGCAGCCCCGGGACTAGCGGGAGTATTGATACGCAGTATTTT.

The gene calls are TRBV11-2 and TRBJ2-5; 8 positions agree with TRBD2. Trimming at V came to 5 bases and at J to 5 bases, leaving 10 bases not matched to a gene. The CDR3 totals 15 residues. In germline, CDR1 is SGHAT, CDR2 FQNNGV. The CDR3 sequence: CASSRPGLESETQYF. The CDR3, as DNA: TGTGCCAGCAGCCGCCCGGGACTAGAATCGGAGACCCAGTACTTC.

The rearrangement joins TRBV29-1 to TRBJ2-1; D may match TRBD1 or TRBD2 (5 bases each). Trimming removed 1 base at V and 10 bases at J, with 14 bases between. Per the germline V gene, CDR1 is SQVTM and CDR2 is ANQGSEA. CDR3 length equals 13 residues. CDR3 sequence (DNA): TGCAGCGTTGAAGGGTATGGGGGTATCGAGCAGTTCTTC. Translating gives CSVEGYGGIEQFF.

The chain joins TRBV6-5 to TRBJ1-1; D is undetermined. V was cut by 6 bases and J by 0 bases, with 11 bases left in between. The CDR3 consists of 14 residues. CDR1 and CDR2 from the germline V gene are MNHEY and SVGAGI. The chain's CDR3 is CASRTYQLNTEAFF. For the CDR3, the DNA is TGTGCCAGCAGGACGTATCAGTTGAACACTGAAGCTTTCTTT.